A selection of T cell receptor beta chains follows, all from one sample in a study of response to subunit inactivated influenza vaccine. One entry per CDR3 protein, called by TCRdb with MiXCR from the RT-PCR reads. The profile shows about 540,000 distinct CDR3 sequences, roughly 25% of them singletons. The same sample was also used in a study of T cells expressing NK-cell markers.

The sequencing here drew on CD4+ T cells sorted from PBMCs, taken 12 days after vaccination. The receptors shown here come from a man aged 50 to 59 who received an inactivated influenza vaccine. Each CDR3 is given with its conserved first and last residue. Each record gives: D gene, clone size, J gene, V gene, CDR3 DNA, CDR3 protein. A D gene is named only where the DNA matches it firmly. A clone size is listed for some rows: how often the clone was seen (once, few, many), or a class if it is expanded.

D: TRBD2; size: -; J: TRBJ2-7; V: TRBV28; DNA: TGTGCCAGCAGTTGGGTAGGACTAGCGGGAGGGTCGAGCTCCTACGAGCAGTACTTC; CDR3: CASSWVGLAGGSSSYEQYF
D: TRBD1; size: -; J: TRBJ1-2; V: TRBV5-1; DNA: TGCGCCAGCAGCTCGGGACAGGTAGATGGCTACACCTTC; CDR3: CASSSGQVDGYTF
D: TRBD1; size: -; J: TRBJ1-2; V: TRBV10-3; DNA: TGTGCCATCAGTCCTCGACAGGGAGTAGGCTACACCTTC; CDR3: CAISPRQGVGYTF
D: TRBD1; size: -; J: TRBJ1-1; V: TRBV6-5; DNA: TGTGCCAGCAGTTACGCGGACAGGGATGCTTTCTTT; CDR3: CASSYADRDAFF
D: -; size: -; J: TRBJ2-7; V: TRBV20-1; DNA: TGCAGTGCTTCCCGAGGAGGAAGGTCCTACGAGCAGTACTTC; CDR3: CSASRGGRSYEQYF
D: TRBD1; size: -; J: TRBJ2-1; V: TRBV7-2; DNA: TGTGCCAGCAGCTCATACGGGACAGCAGCCTACAATGAGCAGTTCTTC; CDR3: CASSSYGTAAYNEQFF
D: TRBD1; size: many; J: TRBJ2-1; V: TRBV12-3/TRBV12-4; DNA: TGTGCCAGCAGTTTGTCTGGGACAGGGAATGAGCAGTTCTTC; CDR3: CASSLSGTGNEQFF
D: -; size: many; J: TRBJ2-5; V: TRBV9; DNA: TGTGCCAGCAGCGGAAGCGCATCCTACCAAGAGACCCAGTACTTC; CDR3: CASSGSASYQETQYF
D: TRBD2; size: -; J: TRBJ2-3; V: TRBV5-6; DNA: TGTGCCAGCAGCTGGGGACTAGACACAGATACGCAGTATTTT; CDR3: CASSWGLDTDTQYF
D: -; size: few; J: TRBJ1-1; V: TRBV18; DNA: TGTGCCAGCTCACCATCCATGGCGGGGTTGAACACTGAAGCTTTCTTT; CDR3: CASSPSMAGLNTEAFF
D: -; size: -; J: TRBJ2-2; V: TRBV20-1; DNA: TGCAGTGCTAGTTTGGGGGCTGGCGGGGAGCTGTTTTTT; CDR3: CSASLGAGGELFF
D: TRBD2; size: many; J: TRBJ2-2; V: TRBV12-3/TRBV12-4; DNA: TGTGCCAGCAGTTTCCGGGTCGGGGGGGTCGCCGGGGAGCTGTTTTTT; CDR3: CASSFRVGGVAGELFF
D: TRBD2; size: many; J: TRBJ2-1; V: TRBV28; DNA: TGTGCCAGCAGTTTATGGGGAGGACTAGCTGATTACAATGAGCAGTTCTTC; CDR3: CASSLWGGLADYNEQFF
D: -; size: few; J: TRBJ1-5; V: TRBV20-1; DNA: TGCAGTGCTACCGGGGGCTGGGGGGCCCATACAGATACGCAGCATTTT; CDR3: CSATGGWGAHTDTQHF
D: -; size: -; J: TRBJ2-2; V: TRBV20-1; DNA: TGCAGTGCTAGAGACGGACGGAGGAACACCGGGGAGCTGTTTTTT; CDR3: CSARDGRRNTGELFF
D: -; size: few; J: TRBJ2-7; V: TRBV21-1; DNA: TGTGCCAGCAGCAAAGCGGGGACCGGCCAATTCTACGAGCAGTACTTC; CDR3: CASSKAGTGQFYEQYF
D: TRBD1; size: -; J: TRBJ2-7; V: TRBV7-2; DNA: TGTGCCAGCAGGTTCCTTTCAGGGGGCATCTACGAGCAGTACTTC; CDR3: CASRFLSGGIYEQYF